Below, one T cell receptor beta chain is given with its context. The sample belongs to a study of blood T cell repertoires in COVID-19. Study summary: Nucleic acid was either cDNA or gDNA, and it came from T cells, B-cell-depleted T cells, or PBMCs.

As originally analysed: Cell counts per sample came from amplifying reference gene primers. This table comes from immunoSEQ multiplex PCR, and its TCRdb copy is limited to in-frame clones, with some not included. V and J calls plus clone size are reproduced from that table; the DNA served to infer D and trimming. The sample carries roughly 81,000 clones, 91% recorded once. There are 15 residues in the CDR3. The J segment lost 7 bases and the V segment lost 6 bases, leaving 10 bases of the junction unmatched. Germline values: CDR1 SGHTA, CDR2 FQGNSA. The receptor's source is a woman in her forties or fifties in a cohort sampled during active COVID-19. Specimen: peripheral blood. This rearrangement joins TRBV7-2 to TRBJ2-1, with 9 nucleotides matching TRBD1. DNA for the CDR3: TGTGCCAGCAGGCCGAGGACAGGGGTTAGGAATGAGCAGTTCTTC. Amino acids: CASRPRTGVRNEQFF.